One and the same sample provided the 26 T cell receptor beta chains below, sequenced in a study of regulatory T cells in long-lasting Graves disease. Time point noted: newly diagnosed GD, antithyroid drugs for less than 3 months. After RNA was extracted from PBMCs, the TCR library was made from it. The authors built TCR beta libraries using iRepertoire HTBI primers and Arm-PCR of CDR3 regions. TCRdb passed the multiplex PCR reads through MiXCR, listing each CDR3 protein once. This table holds 350,000 to 450,000 distinct CDR3 sequences, roughly 15% found once. These data were also reused for a study on T cells in Graves' hyperthyroidism and ophthalmopathy.

The specimen comprised peripheral blood mononuclear cells (PBMCs), sampled at new diagnosis, from a patient treated with antithyroid drugs. These receptors were obtained from a woman aged 35 to 49 with Graves disease.

A note on this clonotype: A much larger clone sits a single nucleotide away, making a read error possible. This chain connects TRBV28 to TRBJ2-7; the D is unclear. The CDR3 sequence is 12 residues long. CDR1 and CDR2 (germline): MDHEN, SYDVKM. The CDR3 region is CTSSRPFYEQYF. The CDR3 DNA is TGTACCAGCAGTCGTCCCTTCTACGAGCAGTACTTC. Full variable domain (remainder filled in from reference TRBV28 and TRBJ2-7): DVKVTQSSRYLVKRTGEKVFLECVQDMDHENMFWYRQDPGLGLRLIYFSYDVKMKEKGDIPEGYSVSREKKERFSLILESASTNQTSMYLCTSSRPFYEQYFGPGTRLTVT.

This clonotype has a handful of counts. The chain carries TRBV6-1 and TRBJ2-1; D not certain. Trimming pared 4 bases from V and 5 bases from J, leaving 12 bases between. The CDR3 spans 14 residues. The germline V gene has CDR1 MNHNS and CDR2 SASEGT. The CDR3 loop reads CASSVRTWHNEQFF. Written as DNA, the CDR3 is TGTGCCAGCAGTGTTAGGACCTGGCACAATGAGCAGTTCTTC.

This clonotype was observed many times. This chain uses TRBV3-1 with TRBJ2-1; perhaps TRBD2 as D (6 bases). Trimming took off 3 bases at V and 4 bases at J, with 13 bases between the two ends. CDR3 length: 15 amino acids. Germline CDR1 LGHDT, CDR2 YNNKEL (reference sequence). The CDR3 is CASSQLARSYNEQFF. In DNA, the CDR3 is TGTGCCAGCAGCCAGCTAGCGAGATCTTACAATGAGCAGTTCTTC.

This clonotype was recorded many times. V gene TRBV12-3 or TRBV12-4 combines with J gene TRBJ2-1; D is perhaps TRBD2 (5 bases). This CDR3 is built from 17 residues. The V end lost 5 bases, the J end lost 0 bases, and 17 bases lay between the germline ends. The CDR3, as DNA: TGTGCCAGCAGTCCAGGCGGGCGGTCAAGCTCCTACAATGAGCAGTTCTTC. Translating gives CASSPGGRSSSYNEQFF.

This clonotype was counted at least ten times. V gene TRBV11-2 combines with J gene TRBJ2-2; tentatively, D is TRBD1 or TRBD2 (5 bases each). This CDR3 region has 16 residues. Deletions cut 4 bases from V and 6 bases from J, with 18 bases between. Germline V CDR1 and CDR2: SGHAT, FQNNGV. CDR3 loop: CASSSPLRGVPGELFF. In DNA form, the CDR3 reads TGTGCCAGCAGCTCTCCACTTAGGGGAGTCCCCGGGGAGCTGTTTTTT.

In its sample, this clonotype was seen many times. The CDR3 DNA sequence: TGTGCCAGCAGCCCAATGGGACTAGCGGTCACTTCCCAGTACTTC. This codes for CASSPMGLAVTSQYF. The chain combines TRBV11-3 with TRBJ2-5; 11 bases line up with TRBD2. V lost 5 bases to trimming and J lost 9 bases; unmatched junction nucleotides: 11. The length of the CDR3 is 15 residues. Per germline, CDR1 SGHNT and CDR2 YENEEA.

This clonotype appeared many times. This chain links TRBV11-2 with TRBJ2-1; possible D gene TRBD1, 6 bases. This CDR3 region has 13 residues. The germline V gene has CDR1 SGHAT and CDR2 FQNNGV. The germline V and J ends were trimmed by 5 bases and 7 bases, with 12 bases remaining between them. The DNA of the CDR3 is TGTGCCAGCAGCCCCACTAGGGGGAATGAGCAGTTCTTC. Encoded protein: CASSPTRGNEQFF.

This rearrangement joins TRBV5-4 to TRBJ2-2; no clear D gene. The V and J ends lost 2 bases and 0 bases respectively, with 11 bases between them. Germline V gene sequence: CDR1 SGHNT, CDR2 YYREEE (reference sequence). This CDR3 contains 16 residues. CDR3 DNA: TGTGCCAGCAGCTTATATGAAGCATCGAACACCGGGGAGCTGTTTTTT. It specifies CASSLYEASNTGELFF.

The chain employs TRBV5-4 and TRBJ2-1, with 7 bases that match TRBD2. V dropped 0 bases and J dropped 1; count of bases not matched to a gene: 7. Germline-derived CDR1 and CDR2 are SGHNT and YYREEE (reference sequence). This CDR3 has 17 residues. The CDR3 loop reads CASSLGGGGPSYNEQFF. The CDR3 bases are TGTGCCAGCAGCTTGGGCGGGGGAGGGCCGTCCTACAATGAGCAGTTCTTC.

This clonotype was counted between two and nine times. V is TRBV27 and J is TRBJ1-5; 7 nucleotides match TRBD1. Germline V gene data show CDR1 as MNHEY and CDR2 as SMNVEV (reference sequence). The CDR3 runs 17 residues. The V segment lost 6 bases and the J segment 6 bases; nucleotides outside the gene matches: 17. Here the CDR3 DNA reads TGTGCCAGCAGCAAAGGGGTGGGAGGGGGCGGGGGTCAGCCCCAGCATTTT. This encodes CASSKGVGGGGGQPQHF.

This clonotype was observed many times. The rearrangement joins TRBV28 to TRBJ2-7; possibly TRBD1 or TRBD2 for D (5 bases each). The CDR3 length is 15 residues. Germline V gene lookup returns CDR1 MDHEN and CDR2 SYDVKM. V was shortened by 6 bases and J by 3 bases, with 18 bases between the two germline ends. Here the CDR3 DNA reads TGTGCCAGCAGCTTCCTAGGGACGGGTGGCTACGAGCAGTACTTC. Translating it yields CASSFLGTGGYEQYF.

This clonotype was counted only a few times. This chain links TRBV4-2 with TRBJ2-2; 9 nucleotides agree with TRBD2. The CDR3 consists of 16 residues. The ends lost 0 bases at V and 3 bases at J; junction bases unmatched: 2. Germline V gives CDR1 LGHNA, CDR2 YNFKEQ. The CDR3 here is CASSQDGGRDTGELFF. In nucleotides, the CDR3 is TGTGCCAGCAGCCAAGATGGCGGGAGGGACACCGGGGAGCTGTTTTTT.

This clonotype was detected ten times or more. CDR3 residues: CASSIRGRASGKETQYF. CDR3 DNA sequence: TGTGCCAGTAGTATTCGAGGACGGGCTAGCGGCAAAGAGACCCAGTACTTC. The V and J genes are TRBV19 and TRBJ2-5; 7 bases agree with TRBD2. CDR1 and CDR2 from the germline V gene are LNHDA and SQIVND (reference sequence). The CDR3 runs to 17 residues. The J segment lost 3 bases and the V segment lost 3 bases, leaving 13 bases of the junction unmatched.

The gene calls are TRBV5-6 and TRBJ1-1, with a weak D call TRBD1 (5 bases). Trimming left V 0 bases short and J 5 bases short, with 11 bases between. CDR3 length: 14 amino acids. Looked up from germline, CDR1 is SGHDT and CDR2 is YYEEEE. CDR3 sequence (DNA): TGTGCCAGCAGCTTGGGCGGGGGTTGGACTGAAGCTTTCTTT. As protein: CASSLGGGWTEAFF.

In its sample, this clonotype was seen many times. In DNA form, the CDR3 reads TGTGCCAGCGGAGGGATTTCGGGACTAGCGGACAATGAGCAGTTCTTC. It yields the protein CASGGISGLADNEQFF. The chain couples TRBV10-3 to TRBJ2-1; 11 nucleotides line up with TRBD2. CDR1 is ENHRY, CDR2 SYGVKD, per germline. With 10 bases clipped from V and 5 bases from J, the junction kept 13 bases outside the gene matches. This CDR3 is built from 16 residues.

This clonotype was detected a few times. A much larger clone lies one base from this, so it may be a read error. The conserved phenylalanine or tryptophan is not found at the CDR3 terminus, so this likely reflects a read error. The chain uses TRBV30 and TRBJ2-1; TRBD2 aligns across 11 bases. Germline CDR1 GTSNPN, CDR2 SVGIG (reference sequence). This CDR3 spans 16 amino acids. V shed 1 base, J shed 7 bases, and the junction held 9 bases outside the gene matches. Here the CDR3 reads CAWSATGTSGKNEQFS. CDR3 DNA: TGTGCCTGGAGTGCGACCGGGACTAGCGGTAAAAATGAGCAGTTCTCC.

This clonotype was counted ten times or more. This sequence joins TRBV2 and TRBJ2-1; D possibly matches TRBD1 or TRBD2 (5 bases each). The length of the CDR3 is 15 residues. Trimming removed 7 bases at V and 0 bases at J, with 13 bases between. In germline, CDR1 is SNHLY, CDR2 FYNNEI. This CDR3 reads CASMGDMSSYNEQFF. DNA of the CDR3: TGTGCCAGCATGGGGGATATGAGCTCCTACAATGAGCAGTTCTTC.

This clonotype was found many times. The J gene is TRBJ2-7, the V gene TRBV28; TRBD2 is a possible D gene (6 bases). Germline loops: CDR1 MDHEN, CDR2 SYDVKM. The CDR3 loop spans 17 amino acids. V lost 8 bases and J lost 4, with 27 bases in between. The CDR3 bases are TGTGCCAGCTACTCCGAGGGTGGCAGGGAGGAAGGATACGAGCAGTACTTC. Amino acid sequence: CASYSEGGREEGYEQYF. Filled out from reference TRBV28 and TRBJ2-7, the complete variable domain reads DVKVTQSSRYLVKRTGEKVFLECVQDMDHENMFWYRQDPGLGLRLIYFSYDVKMKEKGDIPEGYSVSREKKERFSLILESASTNQTSMYLCASYSEGGREEGYEQYFGPGTRLTVT.

This clonotype was seen repeatedly, ten times or more. The rearrangement links TRBV12-3 or TRBV12-4 to TRBJ2-3; 12 bases match TRBD2. The CDR3 totals 16 residues. V was clipped by 7 bases and J by 4 bases; unmatched bases: 9. The DNA for the CDR3 is TGTGCCAGCAAAGGACTAGCGGGATTCAACCCAGATACGCAGTATTTT. It yields the protein CASKGLAGFNPDTQYF.

This clonotype was seen repeatedly, ten times or more. The rearrangement joins TRBV28 to TRBJ2-7, with TRBD2 identical over 14 bases. There are 15 residues in the CDR3. V lost 10 bases and J lost 7; bases outside the gene matches: 12. The germline gives CDR1 MDHEN, CDR2 SYDVKM. CDR3 sequence (DNA): TGTGCCACACGAACGACTAGCGGGAGGGTAGGGGAGCAGTACTTC. It codes for CATRTTSGRVGEQYF.

The rearrangement uses TRBV29-1 and TRBJ1-1; D is unclear. Germline lookup yields CDR1 SQVTM and CDR2 ANQGSEA. CDR3 length: 13 residues. With 7 bases removed from V and 4 bases from J, the gap between germline ends came to 16 bases. The CDR3 DNA follows: TGCAGCGCCAAGTTGGGTGGGTTCACTGAAGCTTTCTTT. Protein product: CSAKLGGFTEAFF.

This clonotype was detected many times. The chain is built from TRBV27 and TRBJ2-2; no clear D gene. From germline, CDR1 is MNHEY and CDR2 SMNVEV (reference sequence). This CDR3 is built from 14 residues. Trimming removed 2 bases from V and 0 bases from J, with 4 bases in between. The CDR3 nucleotides read TGTGCCAGCAGTTTAGCCCCGAACACCGGGGAGCTGTTTTTT. This gives the protein CASSLAPNTGELFF.

This clonotype was counted at least ten times. The rearrangement uses TRBV27 and TRBJ2-7; 7 nucleotides line up with TRBD1. Unmatched junction bases numbered 7, after V lost 3 bases and J lost 5 bases. This CDR3 comprises 14 residues. Germline V CDR1 and CDR2: MNHEY, SMNVEV (reference sequence). CDR3 in DNA: TGTGCCAGCAGTTTCCAGTACAGGGGTCACGAGCAGTACTTC. Protein sequence: CASSFQYRGHEQYF.

There are a few counts of this clonotype. A read error is possible here, since a much larger clone lies one base away. This chain joins TRBV2 and TRBJ1-6; weak D call: TRBD1 (5 bases). Trimming shortened V by 5 bases and J by 9 bases, and 8 bases separated the two germline ends. The CDR3 extends over 12 amino acids. Germline V gene data show CDR1 as SNHLY and CDR2 as FYNNEI. The CDR3 DNA sequence: TGTGCCAGCAGTTCCGGGGGTTCACCCCTCCACTTT. This gives the protein CASSSGGSPLHF.

This clonotype came up many times. CDR3 nucleotide sequence: TGTGCCAGCAGCCTTGCGGGGGCCGGGGAGCTGTTTTTT. It codes for CASSLAGAGELFF. The chain combines TRBV12-3 or TRBV12-4 with TRBJ2-2; TRBD2 aligns across 7 bases. V shed 6 bases and J 6 bases; nucleotides not matched to a gene: 4. The CDR3 totals 13 residues.

Points on this clonotype: This sequence may be a read error, since a much larger clone differs from it by one base. The chain combines TRBV3-1 with TRBJ2-7, with 9 bases that match TRBD1. The J segment lost 3 bases and the V segment lost 3 bases, leaving 6 bases of the junction unmatched. Germline loops: CDR1 LGHDT, CDR2 YNNKEL (reference sequence). This CDR3 has 15 amino acids. The CDR3 nucleotides are TGTGCCAGCAGCCATGGGGGACAGGGCAACTACGAGCAGTACTTC. This translates into CASSHGGQGNYEQYF.